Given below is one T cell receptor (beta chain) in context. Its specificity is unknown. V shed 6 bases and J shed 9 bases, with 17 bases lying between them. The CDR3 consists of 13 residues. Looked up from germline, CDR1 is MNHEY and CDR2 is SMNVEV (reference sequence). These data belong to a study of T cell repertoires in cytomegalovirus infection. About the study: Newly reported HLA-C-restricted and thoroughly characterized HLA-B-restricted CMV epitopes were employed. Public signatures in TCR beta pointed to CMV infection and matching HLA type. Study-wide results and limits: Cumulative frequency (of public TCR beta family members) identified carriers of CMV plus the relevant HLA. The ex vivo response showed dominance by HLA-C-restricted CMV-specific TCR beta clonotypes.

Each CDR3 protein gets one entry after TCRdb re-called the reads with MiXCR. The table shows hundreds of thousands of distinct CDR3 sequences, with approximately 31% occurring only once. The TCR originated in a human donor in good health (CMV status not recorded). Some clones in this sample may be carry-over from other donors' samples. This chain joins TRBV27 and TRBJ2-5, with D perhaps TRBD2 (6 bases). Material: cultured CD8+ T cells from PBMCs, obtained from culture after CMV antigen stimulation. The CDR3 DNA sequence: TGTGCCAGCAGCCTACCCCACGGCGGGGCCCAGTACTTC. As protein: CASSLPHGGAQYF.